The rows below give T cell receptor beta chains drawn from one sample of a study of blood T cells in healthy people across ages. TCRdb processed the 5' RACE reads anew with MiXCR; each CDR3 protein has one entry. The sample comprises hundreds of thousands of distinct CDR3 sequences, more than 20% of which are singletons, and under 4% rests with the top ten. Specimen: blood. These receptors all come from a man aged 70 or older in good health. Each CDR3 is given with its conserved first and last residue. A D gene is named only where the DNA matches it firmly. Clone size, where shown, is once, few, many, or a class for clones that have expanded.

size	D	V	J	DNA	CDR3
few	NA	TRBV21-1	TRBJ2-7	TGTGCCAGCAGCAAGGTACTAGCTAAACACTACGAGCAGTACTTC	CASSKVLAKHYEQYF
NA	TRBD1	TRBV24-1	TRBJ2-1	TGTGCCACCAGTGATCCACGACAGGGGCGGGATGAGCAGTTCTTC	CATSDPRQGRDEQFF
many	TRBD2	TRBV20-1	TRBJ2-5	TGCAGTGCTTCCTTCAGAGCGGGAGGTGGAGAGACCCAGTACTTC	CSASFRAGGGETQYF
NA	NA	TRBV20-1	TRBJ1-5	TGCAGTGCCGCCCAGGGTTTAGGGAGCAATCAGCCCCAGCATTTT	CSAAQGLGSNQPQHF
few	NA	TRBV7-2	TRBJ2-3	TGTGCCAGCAGCCCCCGTCTACCTAGCACAGATACGCAGTATTTT	CASSPRLPSTDTQYF
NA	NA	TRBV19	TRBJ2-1	TGTGCCAGTAGTATATTAGCAGCGGACAATGAGCAGTTCTTC	CASSILAADNEQFF
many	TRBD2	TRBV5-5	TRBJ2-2	TGTGCCAGCAGCATCCGGTTAGCGGGAGCGGGGTACACCGGGGAGCTGTTTTTT	CASSIRLAGAGYTGELFF
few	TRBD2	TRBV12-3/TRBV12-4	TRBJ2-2	TGTGCCAGCAGTTTAAGCGGGGCGCTGGGGGAGCTGTTTTTT	CASSLSGALGELFF
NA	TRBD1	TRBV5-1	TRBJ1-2	TGCGCCAGCAGCTTGGGGGCAGGGGGCGACAACTATGGCTACACCTTC	CASSLGAGGDNYGYTF
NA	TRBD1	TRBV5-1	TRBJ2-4	TGCGCCAGCAGCTTGGCCAAGGGGCAGGGGGCTGCCAAAAACATTCAGTACTTC	CASSLAKGQGAAKNIQYF
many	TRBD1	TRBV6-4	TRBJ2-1	TGTGCCAGCAGCCACGGACAGGGCTATCAGTTCTTC	CASSHGQGYQFF
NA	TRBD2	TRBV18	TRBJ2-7	TGTGCCAGCTCCCTACGTGGTGAGCGGGGCTACGAGCAGTACTTC	CASSLRGERGYEQYF
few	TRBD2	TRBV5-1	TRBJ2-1	TGCGCCAGCAGCTTGGCGGTGACTAGCGGGAGTCTATACAATGAGCAGTTCTTC	CASSLAVTSGSLYNEQFF
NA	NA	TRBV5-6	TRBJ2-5	TGTGCCAGCAGCTGGGGCTTCAGCGGAGCCAAAGAGACCCAGTACTTC	CASSWGFSGAKETQYF
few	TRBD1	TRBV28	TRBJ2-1	TGTGCCAGCAGTTTATTAGGGACAGGGGGGAATGAGCAGTTCTTC	CASSLLGTGGNEQFF
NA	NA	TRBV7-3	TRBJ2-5	TGTGCCAGCAGCGTTGGAGGTTTCCAAGAGACCCAGTACTTC	CASSVGGFQETQYF
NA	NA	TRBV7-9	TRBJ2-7	TGTGCCAGCAGCTTAATGGGTCCTACCCAGTCCGAGCAGTACTTC	CASSLMGPTQSEQYF
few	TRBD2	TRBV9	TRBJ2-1	TGTGCCAGCAGCCCCTTCCTCAGCGGGGATGATGAGCAGTTCTTC	CASSPFLSGDDEQFF
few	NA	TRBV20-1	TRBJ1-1	TGCAGTGCTAGAGATCGGGGTCGTGGGCGGGACACTGAAGCTTTCTTT	CSARDRGRGRDTEAFF
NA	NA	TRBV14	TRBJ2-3	TGTGCCAGCACCCGTAGCGGACTAGATACGCAGTATTTT	CASTRSGLDTQYF
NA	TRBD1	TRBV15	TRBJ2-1	TGTGCCACCAGCAGGGAGGACAGGGGAGTGGATGAGCAGTTCTTC	CATSREDRGVDEQFF
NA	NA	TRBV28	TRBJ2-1	TGTGCCAGCAGTTCAAGACACTACGTGAGCTCCTACAATGAGCAGCTCTTC	CASSSRHYVSSYNEQLF
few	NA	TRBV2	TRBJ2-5	TGTGCCAGCAGTTCGACGTGGGAGACCCAGTACTTC	CASSSTWETQYF
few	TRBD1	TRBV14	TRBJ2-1	TGTGCCAGCAGCTATCGGACAGGGCCAAATGAGCAGTTCTTC	CASSYRTGPNEQFF
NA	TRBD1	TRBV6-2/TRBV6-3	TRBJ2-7	TGTGCCAGCAGCGCCGGGACAGGGGCGTCCTACGAGCAGTACTTC	CASSAGTGASYEQYF
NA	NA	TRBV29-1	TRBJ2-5	TGCAGCGTCGCTGACAGGAGATTTCAAGAGACCCAGTACTTC	CSVADRRFQETQYF
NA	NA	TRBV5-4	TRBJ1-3	TGTGCCAGCAGCGGCCGCGGGTACGGAAACACCATATATTTT	CASSGRGYGNTIYF
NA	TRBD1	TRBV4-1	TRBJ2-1	TGCGCCAGCAGCGGGACAGGGAGTGCCTACAATGAGCAGTTCTTC	CASSGTGSAYNEQFF
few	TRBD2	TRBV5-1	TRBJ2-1	TGCGCCAGCAGCTCACCGGGACTAGCGACCACTAATGAGCAGTTCTTC	CASSSPGLATTNEQFF
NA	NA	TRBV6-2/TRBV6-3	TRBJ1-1	TGTGCCAGCAGTGACATGGGGAACACTGAAGCTTTCTTT	CASSDMGNTEAFF
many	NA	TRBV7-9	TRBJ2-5	TGTGCCAGCAGCTTAGTCGGGGGTGGAGAGACCCAGTACTTC	CASSLVGGGETQYF
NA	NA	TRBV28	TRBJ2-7	TGTGCCAGCAGTTTAGGCAGGGGACGCTCCTACGAGCAGTACTTC	CASSLGRGRSYEQYF